This T cell receptor (beta chain) appears in the sequencing data of a study of PD-1 blockade in classical Hodgkin lymphoma. Measured with immunoSEQ multiplex PCR; TCRdb has only the in-frame clones, and not every one. The data show 55,000 to 75,000 clones, about 92% seen once. Points from the study as a whole: Lower baseline TCR diversity marked trial partial responders and progressors. At baseline, newly diagnosed patients reportedly showed less TCR diversity than healthy donors. Those starting nivolumab under 1 year post-ASCT were excluded.

V was pared by 0 bases and J by 3 bases, with 6 bases between. CDR1 and CDR2 from the germline V gene are MNHEY and SVGAGI. The CDR3 extends over 13 amino acids. With respect to this clone: Its antigen remains unknown.

Relapse after autologous stem cell transplantation occurred in every patient, and brentuximab vedotin exposure varied. The input for sequencing was peripheral blood mononuclear cells (PBMCs), taken at baseline. The V gene is TRBV6-5, the J gene TRBJ2-7; D gene unclear. The clonotype was recovered from a human donor with classical Hodgkin lymphoma. As DNA, the CDR3 is TGTGCCAGCAGTTACTCGGGTTTCTACGAGCAGTACTTC. Translating it yields CASSYSGFYEQYF.